This T cell receptor (beta chain) was recorded in a study of patients and donors after allogeneic stem cell transplantation. MiXCR was run by TCRdb on the RT-PCR reads, yielding one entry per CDR3 protein. The sample lists 800,000 to 1,000,000 distinct CDR3 sequences, roughly 18% occurring once. Trimming pared 6 bases from V and 0 bases from J, leaving 11 bases between. CDR1 is LNHDA and CDR2 is SQIVND in the germline V gene (reference sequence). The CDR3 spans 14 residues. The sequencing sample was made of blood, either unsorted or a sorted T cell fraction (not recorded which). The chain has TRBV19 and TRBJ1-1; tentative D call: TRBD1 (6 bases). This sequence was found in a human donor who was either an allogeneic HSCT recipient or a stem cell or donor lymphocyte infusion donor (not recorded which). It is not recorded whose cells these are; they may come from a transplant donor. CDR3 sequence reads: CASSLDSVNTEAFF. DNA for the CDR3: TGTGCCAGTAGCCTGGACAGTGTGAACACTGAAGCTTTCTTT.